The 18 T cell receptor beta chains below were found in one sample sequenced in a study of somatic mutations in cytotoxic T cells in rheumatoid arthritis. Profiled with immunoSEQ multiplex PCR; TCRdb holds only in-frame clones, not every one. The table lists 19,000 or so clones, about four fifths of them singletons, with approximately 11% in the top ten. What was sequenced was CD8+ T cells sorted from blood. These receptor sequences come from a man between 18 and 35 years old with rheumatoid arthritis.

J is TRBJ1-6 and V is TRBV18; D gene unclear. Germline V gene lookup returns CDR1 KGHSH and CDR2 LQKENI. V dropped 2 bases and J dropped 9 bases, with 11 bases sitting between them. The CDR3 extends over 14 amino acids. CDR3 sequence reads: CASSPNVKGSPLHF. The CDR3 nucleotides read TGTGCCAGCTCACCAAATGTAAAAGGTTCACCCCTCCACTTT.

This clone was detected only once. The chain couples TRBV6-5 to TRBJ2-5; 7 positions match TRBD1. CDR3 length: 16 residues. Germline trimming cut 2 bases from V and 1 base from J; bases unmatched to any gene: 7. The germline gives CDR1 MNHEY, CDR2 SVGAGI. The CDR3 is CASSYGWRTGQETQYF. The CDR3, as DNA: TGTGCCAGCAGTTACGGGTGGAGGACAGGCCAAGAGACCCAGTACTTC.

The genes are TRBV6-5 and TRBJ2-7; D is perhaps TRBD2 (5 bases). V lost 4 bases and J 6 bases, leaving 13 bases between the germline ends. The V gene's germline CDR1 is MNHEY and CDR2 SVGAGI. This CDR3 comprises 13 residues. CDR3 nucleotides: TGTGCCAGCAGTTTTAGCGAGAGGGCCGAGCAGTACTTC. Residues: CASSFSERAEQYF.

The J gene is TRBJ2-7, the V gene TRBV7-9; D is ambiguous. V shed 4 bases and J shed 3 bases, with 7 bases lying between them. CDR3 length equals 12 residues. Germline assignment: CDR1 SEHNR and CDR2 FQNEAQ (reference sequence). The CDR3 protein is CASSSALYEQYF. CDR3 sequence (DNA): TGTGCCAGCAGCTCTGCCCTCTACGAGCAGTACTTC.

This chain joins TRBV19 and TRBJ1-3; D unresolved. Germline CDR1 LNHDA, CDR2 SQIVND (reference sequence). This CDR3 region has 17 residues. V lost 2 bases, J lost 2 bases, and 16 bases lay in between. CDR3: CASSITYSGSPGNTIYF. For the CDR3, the DNA is TGTGCCAGTAGTATAACCTACAGCGGAAGTCCTGGAAACACCATATATTTT.

This chain connects TRBV7-9 to TRBJ1-1; tentative D call: TRBD1 (6 bases). Germline assignment: CDR1 SEHNR and CDR2 FQNEAQ (reference sequence). The length of the CDR3 is 16 residues. Deletions cut 2 bases from V and 3 bases from J, with 16 bases between. The CDR3 sequence: CASSLRWGARDTEAFF. The CDR3 coding sequence is TGTGCCAGCAGCTTAAGATGGGGGGCTCGGGACACTGAAGCTTTCTTT.

This chain connects TRBV27 to TRBJ2-5; TRBD2 aligns across 9 bases. V shed 4 bases, J shed 5 bases, and the junction held 5 bases outside the gene matches. This CDR3 is built from 14 residues. Germline lookup yields CDR1 MNHEY and CDR2 SMNVEV (reference sequence). The CDR3 nucleotides read TGTGCCAGCAGTTCGGCGGGGGGGCCTGAGACCCAGTACTTC. Its translation is CASSSAGGPETQYF.

The V call is TRBV27, the J call TRBJ1-2; D may be TRBD1 (5 bases). Germline CDR1 reads MNHEY; CDR2 reads SMNVEV (reference sequence). This CDR3 is 16 amino acids long. Trimming left V 2 bases short and J 4 bases short, with 17 bases between. The DNA of the CDR3 is TGTGCCAGCAGTTTACAACCCCGGCAGGGTTCCTATGGCTACACCTTC. Translated, it gives CASSLQPRQGSYGYTF.

Sample share makes this clone medium-sized. The chain combines TRBV27 with TRBJ2-7; D uncertain. The CDR3 runs to 13 residues. Trimming removed 1 base from V and 11 bases from J, with 15 bases in between. Germline V gene lookup returns CDR1 MNHEY and CDR2 SMNVEV (reference sequence). The CDR3 sequence is CASSLWTTSQEYF. For the CDR3, the DNA is TGTGCCAGCAGTTTATGGACGACGTCCCAGGAGTACTTC.

Here the CDR3 DNA reads TGTGCCAGCAGCTTGACAGGGGGCGTTAGCACAGATACGCAGTATTTT. This translates into CASSLTGGVSTDTQYF. The chain uses TRBV11-2 and TRBJ2-3; 10 nucleotides align to TRBD1. The CDR3 is 16 residues long. With V trimmed by 3 bases and J by 0 bases, 3 bases remained unmatched. CDR1 is SGHAT and CDR2 is FQNNGV in the germline V gene.

The gene calls are TRBV5-1 and TRBJ1-4, with D tentatively TRBD1 (6 bases). The CDR3 loop spans 14 amino acids. Trimming took 3 bases from V and 8 from J, leaving 14 bases between them. Germline-derived CDR1 and CDR2 are SGHRS and YFSETQ. CDR3 amino acids: CASSSAVRGEKLFF. The CDR3 region has the DNA TGCGCCAGCAGCTCGGCAGTCAGGGGAGAAAAACTGTTTTTT.

With regard to this clone: One junction end does not reproduce the germline sequence, and a read error may be involved. The rearrangement links TRBV9 to TRBJ2-4; TRBD2 matches 11 bases. The CDR3 is 15 residues long. From germline, CDR1 is SGDLS and CDR2 YYNGEE. CDR3 residues: CASSSSGGTNNIQYF. The CDR3 coding sequence is TGTGCCAGCAGCTCTAGCGGGGGGACCAACAACATTCAGTACTTC.

The chain employs TRBV7-9 and TRBJ1-3, with D uncertain. The CDR3 extends over 16 amino acids. Trimming stripped 1 base from V and 4 bases from J, with 14 bases between. CDR1 and CDR2 (germline): SEHNR, FQNEAQ (reference sequence). The CDR3 here is CASSLGIRSSGNTIYF. The CDR3 coding sequence is TGTGCCAGCAGCTTAGGGATTCGTTCGTCCGGAAACACCATATATTTT.

V usage is TRBV4-1 and J usage is TRBJ1-1; D remains ambiguous. V lost 6 bases to trimming and J lost 1 base, with 9 bases between them. From germline, CDR1 is MGHRA and CDR2 YSYEKL. This CDR3 is built from 13 residues. CDR3 sequence reads: CASRRRGNTEAFF. The CDR3 DNA reads TGCGCCAGCAGGAGACGGGGGAACACTGAAGCTTTCTTT.

The chain recombines TRBV9 with TRBJ1-6; TRBD1 is a possible D gene (5 bases). The CDR3 is 15 amino acids. Trimming removed 0 bases from V and 9 bases from J, with 13 bases in between. Germline assignment: CDR1 SGDLS and CDR2 YYNGEE. CDR3 protein: CASSVEWTQGSPLHF. CDR3 DNA: TGTGCCAGCAGCGTAGAGTGGACCCAGGGTTCACCCCTCCACTTT.

This chain connects TRBV27 to TRBJ2-5, with D unresolved. Germline assignment: CDR1 MNHEY and CDR2 SMNVEV (reference sequence). V was pared by 2 bases and J by 6 bases, with 1 base between. The CDR3 runs 10 residues. The CDR3 reads CASSLQTQYF. The CDR3 DNA sequence: TGTGCCAGCAGTTTACAGACCCAGTACTTC.

The genes are TRBV7-6 and TRBJ2-2; TRBD1 might be the D (6 bases). Germline CDR1 SGHVS, CDR2 FNYEAQ. Trimming shortened V by 5 bases and J by 3 bases, and 19 bases separated the two germline ends. This CDR3 region has 17 residues. CDR3 sequence reads: CASSHFGKGGDTGELFF. CDR3 DNA: TGTGCCAGCAGCCATTTTGGGAAAGGGGGAGACACCGGGGAGCTGTTTTTT.

This clone was seen once. The chain recombines TRBV5-6 with TRBJ2-7, with TRBD1 matching 9 bases. V lost 0 bases and J lost 1; bases outside the gene matches: 2. Germline V gene sequence: CDR1 SGHDT, CDR2 YYEEEE. This CDR3 comprises 15 residues. The CDR3 protein is CASSLDGQGSYEQYF. The CDR3 nucleotides are TGTGCCAGCAGCTTGGATGGACAGGGGTCCTACGAGCAGTACTTC.